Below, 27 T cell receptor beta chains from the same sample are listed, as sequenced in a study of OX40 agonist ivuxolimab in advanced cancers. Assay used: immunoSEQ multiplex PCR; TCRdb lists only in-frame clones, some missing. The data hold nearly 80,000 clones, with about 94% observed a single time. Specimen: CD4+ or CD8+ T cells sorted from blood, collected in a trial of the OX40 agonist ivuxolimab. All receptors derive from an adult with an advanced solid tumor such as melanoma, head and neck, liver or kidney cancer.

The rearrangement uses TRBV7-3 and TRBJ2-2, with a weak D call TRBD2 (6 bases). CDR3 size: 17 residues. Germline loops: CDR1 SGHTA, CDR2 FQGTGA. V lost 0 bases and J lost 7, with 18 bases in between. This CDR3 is CASSLTDRASVSGELFF. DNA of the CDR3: TGTGCCAGCAGCTTAACCGATCGGGCTAGCGTTAGCGGGGAGCTGTTTTTT.

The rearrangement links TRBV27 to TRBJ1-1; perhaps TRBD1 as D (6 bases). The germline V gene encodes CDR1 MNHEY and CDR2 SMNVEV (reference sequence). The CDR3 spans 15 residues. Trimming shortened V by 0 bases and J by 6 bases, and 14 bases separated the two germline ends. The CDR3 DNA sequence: TGTGCCAGCAGTTTATCGTCAGGGGACCTCTCTGAAGCTTTCTTT. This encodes CASSLSSGDLSEAFF.

The CDR3 DNA follows: TGTGCCAGCAGCCCCACCAGGGGGAACACTGAAGCTTTCTTT. Translated, it gives CASSPTRGNTEAFF. The chain joins TRBV9 to TRBJ1-1; TRBD1 is a possible D gene (6 bases). Germline assignment: CDR1 SGDLS and CDR2 YYNGEE. The CDR3 contains 14 residues. Trimming cost V 4 bases and J 1 base, with 11 bases left between them.

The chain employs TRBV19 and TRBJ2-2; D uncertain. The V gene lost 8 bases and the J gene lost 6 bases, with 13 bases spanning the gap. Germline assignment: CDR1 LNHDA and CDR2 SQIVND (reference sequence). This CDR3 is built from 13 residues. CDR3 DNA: TGTGCCAGTCAAAGCCCGGTTGCCGGGGAGCTGTTTTTT. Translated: CASQSPVAGELFF. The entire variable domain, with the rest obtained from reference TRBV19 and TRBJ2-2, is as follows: DGGITQSPKYLFRKEGQNVTLSCEQNLNHDAMYWYRQDPGQGLRLIYYSQIVNDFQKGDIAEGYSVSREKKESFPLTVTSAQKNPTAFYLCASQSPVAGELFFGEGSRLTVL.

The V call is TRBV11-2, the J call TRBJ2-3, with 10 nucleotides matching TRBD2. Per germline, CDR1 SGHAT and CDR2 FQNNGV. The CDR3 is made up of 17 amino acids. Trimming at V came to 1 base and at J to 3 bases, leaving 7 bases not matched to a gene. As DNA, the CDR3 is TGTGCCAGCAGCTTAGTTCCAGAAGCGGGGGGGACAGATACGCAGTATTTT. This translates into CASSLVPEAGGTDTQYF.

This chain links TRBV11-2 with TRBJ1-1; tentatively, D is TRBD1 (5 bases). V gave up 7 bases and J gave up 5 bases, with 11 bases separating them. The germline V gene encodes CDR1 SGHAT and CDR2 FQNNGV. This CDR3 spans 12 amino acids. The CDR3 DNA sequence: TGTGCCAGCAACCCCTGGGGGACTGAAGCTTTCTTT. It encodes CASNPWGTEAFF.

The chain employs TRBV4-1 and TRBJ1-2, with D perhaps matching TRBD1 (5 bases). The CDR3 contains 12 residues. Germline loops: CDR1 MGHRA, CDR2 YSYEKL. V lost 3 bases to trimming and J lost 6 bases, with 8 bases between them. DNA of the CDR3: TGCGCCAGCAGCCAGCAGGGAGATGGCTACACCTTC. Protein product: CASSQQGDGYTF.

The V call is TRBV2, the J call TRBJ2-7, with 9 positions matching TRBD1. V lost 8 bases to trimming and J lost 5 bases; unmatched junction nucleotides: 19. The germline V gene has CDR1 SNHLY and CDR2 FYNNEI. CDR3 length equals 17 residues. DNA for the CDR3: TGTGCCAGCGCCACCGGGACAGGGAATAGAGGAAAGGACGAGCAGTACTTC. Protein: CASATGTGNRGKDEQYF.

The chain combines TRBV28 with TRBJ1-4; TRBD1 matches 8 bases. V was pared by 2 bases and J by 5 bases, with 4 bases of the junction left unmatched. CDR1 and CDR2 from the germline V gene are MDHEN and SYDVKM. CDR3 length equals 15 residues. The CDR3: CASSLLDRGNEKLFF. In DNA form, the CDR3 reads TGTGCCAGCAGTTTACTAGACAGGGGAAATGAAAAACTGTTTTTT.

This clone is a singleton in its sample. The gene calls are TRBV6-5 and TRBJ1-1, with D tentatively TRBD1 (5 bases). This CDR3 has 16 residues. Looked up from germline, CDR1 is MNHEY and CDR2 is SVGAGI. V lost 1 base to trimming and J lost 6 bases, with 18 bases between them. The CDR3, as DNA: TGTGCCAGCAGTTACTTGGGAGGGGATGGGGAAGCTGAAGCTTTCTTT. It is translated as CASSYLGGDGEAEAFF.

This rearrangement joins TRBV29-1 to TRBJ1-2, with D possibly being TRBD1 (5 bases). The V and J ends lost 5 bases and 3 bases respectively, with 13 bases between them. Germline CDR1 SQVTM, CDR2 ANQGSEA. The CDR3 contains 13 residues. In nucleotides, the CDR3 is TGCAGCGTTATCGGGTGGGGCGACTATGGCTACACCTTC. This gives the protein CSVIGWGDYGYTF.

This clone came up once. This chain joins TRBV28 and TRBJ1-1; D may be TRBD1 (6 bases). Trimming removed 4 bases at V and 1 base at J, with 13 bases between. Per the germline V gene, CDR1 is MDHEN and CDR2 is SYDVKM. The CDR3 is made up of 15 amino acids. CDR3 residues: CASSWPLTGNTEAFF. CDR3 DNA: TGTGCCAGCAGTTGGCCATTGACAGGGAACACTGAAGCTTTCTTT.

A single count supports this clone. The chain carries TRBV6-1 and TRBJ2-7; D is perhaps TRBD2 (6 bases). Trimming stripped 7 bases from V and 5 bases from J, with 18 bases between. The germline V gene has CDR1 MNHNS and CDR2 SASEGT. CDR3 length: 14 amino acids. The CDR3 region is CASIDGGDSDEQYF. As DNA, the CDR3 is TGTGCCAGCATTGACGGGGGAGACAGCGACGAGCAGTACTTC.

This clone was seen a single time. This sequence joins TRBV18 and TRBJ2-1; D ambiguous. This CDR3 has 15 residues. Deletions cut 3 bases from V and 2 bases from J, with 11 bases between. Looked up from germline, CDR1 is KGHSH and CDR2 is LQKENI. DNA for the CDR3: TGTGCCAGCTCACCGGTCGGTGCCCCCTACAATGAGCAGTTCTTC. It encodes CASSPVGAPYNEQFF.

This CDR3 reads CASKTPKGDEKLFF. CDR3 coding DNA: TGTGCCAGCAAAACACCTAAAGGGGATGAAAAACTGTTTTTT. The chain couples TRBV28 to TRBJ1-4, with D maybe TRBD1 (5 bases). Looked up from germline, CDR1 is MDHEN and CDR2 is SYDVKM. Trimming took 7 bases from V and 6 from J, leaving 15 bases between them. The CDR3 spans 14 residues.

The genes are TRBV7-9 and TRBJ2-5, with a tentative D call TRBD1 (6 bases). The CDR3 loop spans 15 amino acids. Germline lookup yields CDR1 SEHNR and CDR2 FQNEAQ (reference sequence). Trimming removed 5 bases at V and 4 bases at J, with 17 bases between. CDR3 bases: TGTGCCAGCAGCAAGGAACAGGGACATCGAGAGACCCAGTACTTC. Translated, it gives CASSKEQGHRETQYF.

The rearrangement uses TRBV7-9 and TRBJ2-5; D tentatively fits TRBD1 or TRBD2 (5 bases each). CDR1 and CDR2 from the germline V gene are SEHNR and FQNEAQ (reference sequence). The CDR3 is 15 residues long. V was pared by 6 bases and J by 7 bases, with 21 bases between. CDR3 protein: CASSSGDRRGGTQYF. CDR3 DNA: TGTGCCAGCAGTTCCGGTGACAGACGTGGGGGGACCCAGTACTTC.

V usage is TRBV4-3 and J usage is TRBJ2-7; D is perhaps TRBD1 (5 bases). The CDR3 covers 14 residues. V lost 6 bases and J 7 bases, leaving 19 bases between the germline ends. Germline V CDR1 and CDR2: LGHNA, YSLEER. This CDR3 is CASRARTVQGEQYF. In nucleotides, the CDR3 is TGCGCCAGCAGGGCAAGAACGGTCCAGGGAGAGCAGTACTTC.

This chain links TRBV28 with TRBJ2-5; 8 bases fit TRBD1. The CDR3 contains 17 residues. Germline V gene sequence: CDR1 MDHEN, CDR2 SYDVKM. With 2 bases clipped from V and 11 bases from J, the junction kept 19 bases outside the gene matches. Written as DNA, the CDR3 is TGTGCCAGCAGTTTAGACGAAATGACAGGGGCTCTGGGGGAGCAGTACTTC. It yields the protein CASSLDEMTGALGEQYF. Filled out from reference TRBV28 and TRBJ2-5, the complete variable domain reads DVKVTQSSRYLVKRTGEKVFLECVQDMDHENMFWYRQDPGLGLRLIYFSYDVKMKEKGDIPEGYSVSREKKERFSLILESASTNQTSMYLCASSLDEMTGALGEQYFGPGTRLLVL.

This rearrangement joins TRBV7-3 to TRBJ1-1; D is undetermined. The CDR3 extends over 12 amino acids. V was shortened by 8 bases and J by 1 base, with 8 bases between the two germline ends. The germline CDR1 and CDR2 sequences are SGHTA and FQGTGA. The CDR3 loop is CASSAGNTEAFF. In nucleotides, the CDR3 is TGTGCCAGCTCCGCCGGGAACACTGAAGCTTTCTTT.

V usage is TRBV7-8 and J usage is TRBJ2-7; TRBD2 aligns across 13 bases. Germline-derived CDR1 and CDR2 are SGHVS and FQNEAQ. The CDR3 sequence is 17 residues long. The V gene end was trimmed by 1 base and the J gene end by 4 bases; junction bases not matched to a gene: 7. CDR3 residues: CASSLDPPGLAGYEQYF. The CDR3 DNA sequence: TGTGCCAGCAGCTTAGACCCGCCGGGACTAGCGGGGTACGAGCAGTACTTC.

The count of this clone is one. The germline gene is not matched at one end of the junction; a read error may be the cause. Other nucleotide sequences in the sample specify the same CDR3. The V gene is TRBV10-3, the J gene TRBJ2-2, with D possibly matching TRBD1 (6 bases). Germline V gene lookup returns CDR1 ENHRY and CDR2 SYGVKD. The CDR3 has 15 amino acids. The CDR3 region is CAISEEQGRPGELFF. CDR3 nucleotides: TGTGCCATCAGTGAGGAACAGGGAAGGCCCGGAGAGCTGTTTTTT.

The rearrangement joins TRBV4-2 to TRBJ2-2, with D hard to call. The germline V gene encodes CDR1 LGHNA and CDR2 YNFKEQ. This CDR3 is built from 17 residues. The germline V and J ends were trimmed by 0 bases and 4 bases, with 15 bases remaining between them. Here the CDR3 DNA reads TGTGCCAGCAGCCAAGAGCCAGGTCCTCGGCTCACCGGGGAGCTGTTTTTT. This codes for CASSQEPGPRLTGELFF.

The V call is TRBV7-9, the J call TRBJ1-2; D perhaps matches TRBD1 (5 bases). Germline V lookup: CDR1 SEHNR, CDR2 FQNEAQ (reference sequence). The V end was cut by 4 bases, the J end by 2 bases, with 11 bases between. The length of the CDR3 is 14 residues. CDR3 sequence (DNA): TGTGCCAGCAGCTCCGAAGGGACCAACTATGGCTACACCTTC. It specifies CASSSEGTNYGYTF.

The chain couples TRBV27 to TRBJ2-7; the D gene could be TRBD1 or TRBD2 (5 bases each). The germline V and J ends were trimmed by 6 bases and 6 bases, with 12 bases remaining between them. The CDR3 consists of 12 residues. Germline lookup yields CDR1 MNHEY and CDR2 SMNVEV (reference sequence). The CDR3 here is CASRGPAPEQYF. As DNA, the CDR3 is TGTGCCAGCAGGGGACCGGCGCCCGAGCAGTACTTC.

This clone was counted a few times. The CDR3, as DNA: TGTGCATCCGGACAAAATTCTGGAAACACCATATATTTT. It encodes CASGQNSGNTIYF. The J gene is TRBJ1-3, the V gene TRBV6-6; TRBD1 might be the D (5 bases). The CDR3 totals 13 residues. Germline CDR1 reads MNHNY; CDR2 reads SVGAGI (reference sequence).

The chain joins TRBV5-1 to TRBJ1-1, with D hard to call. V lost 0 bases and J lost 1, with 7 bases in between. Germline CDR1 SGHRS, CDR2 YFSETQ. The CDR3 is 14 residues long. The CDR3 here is CASSLVTPNTEAFF. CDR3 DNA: TGCGCCAGCAGCTTGGTCACACCGAACACTGAAGCTTTCTTT.